The 30 T cell receptor beta chains in this list originate from one sample, sequenced in a study of regulatory T cells in long-lasting Graves disease. Each CDR3 protein is one row after TCRdb ran MiXCR on the reads. The sample contains 650 to 950 distinct CDR3 sequences, approximately 88% of which appear only once. PBMCs provided the RNA from which the TCR library was made. The material was peripheral blood mononuclear cells (PBMCs), obtained with antithyroid drug treatment, in newly diagnosed or persistent Graves disease (not recorded which). The origin of the receptors is a man aged 35 to 55 with Graves disease.

This clonotype was counted a single time. This chain joins TRBV7-3 and TRBJ2-5; 8 bases agree with TRBD1. CDR3 size: 15 residues. CDR1 is SGHTA, CDR2 FQGTGA, per germline. The junction had 5 bases not matched to a gene; V was cut back by 0 bases and J by 5 bases. CDR3 DNA sequence: TGTGCCAGCAGCTTAACGACAGGGGCCGGGGAGACCCAGTACTTC. Residues: CASSLTTGAGETQYF.

This chain joins TRBV5-4 and TRBJ2-3; 10 bases map to TRBD1. The CDR3 covers 16 residues. J was trimmed by 2 bases and V by 1 base; bases with no gene match: 4. Per the germline V gene, CDR1 is SGHNT and CDR2 is YYREEE (reference sequence). The CDR3, as DNA: TGTGCCAGCAGCTTGTACGGGACAGGGGTCACAGATACGCAGTATTTT. It encodes CASSLYGTGVTDTQYF. The variable domain in full, with the rest retrieved from reference TRBV5-4 and TRBJ2-3, is ETGVTQSPTHLIKTRGQQVTLRCSSQSGHNTVSWYQQALGQGPQFIFQYYREEENGRGNFPPRFSGLQFPNYSSELNVNALELDDSALYLCASSLYGTGVTDTQYFGPGTRLTVL.

This clonotype was observed a few times. The chain has TRBV27 and TRBJ2-3; TRBD2 agrees at 11 bases. The V segment lost 5 bases and the J segment 2 bases; nucleotides outside the gene matches: 6. The CDR3 sequence is 16 residues long. Germline-derived CDR1 and CDR2 are MNHEY and SMNVEV (reference sequence). CDR3 DNA sequence: TGTGCCAGCAGTACTAGACTAGCGGGGAACACAGATACGCAGTATTTT. As protein: CASSTRLAGNTDTQYF.

The J gene is TRBJ2-2, the V gene TRBV2, with D perhaps TRBD1 (6 bases). The CDR3 spans 14 residues. The germline V gene encodes CDR1 SNHLY and CDR2 FYNNEI. Trimming pared 5 bases from V and 1 base from J, leaving 8 bases between. The CDR3 DNA follows: TGTGCCAGCAGTTGGGGACAGAACACCGGGGAGCTGTTTTTT. Amino acids: CASSWGQNTGELFF.

This chain links TRBV27 with TRBJ1-6; D uncertain. The CDR3 length is 15 residues. Germline V lookup: CDR1 MNHEY, CDR2 SMNVEV (reference sequence). Trimming took off 6 bases at V and 7 bases at J, with 16 bases between the two ends. CDR3 region: CASRKAGVRNSPLHF. CDR3 nucleotides: TGTGCCAGCAGAAAAGCTGGGGTGCGGAATTCACCCCTCCACTTT.

The chain has TRBV7-2 and TRBJ1-4; D is unresolved. From germline, CDR1 is SGHTA and CDR2 FQGNSA. The germline V and J ends were trimmed by 5 bases and 5 bases, with 6 bases remaining between them. The length of the CDR3 is 12 residues. The CDR3 DNA follows: TGTGCCAGCAGCCAGCCGAATGAAAAACTGTTTTTT. It yields the protein CASSQPNEKLFF.

V is TRBV5-1 and J is TRBJ2-7; D unclear. Germline CDR1 SGHRS, CDR2 YFSETQ. V was pared by 2 bases and J by 3 bases, with 12 bases between. The CDR3 has 14 amino acids. The CDR3 reads CASSFGFANYEQYF. The CDR3 coding sequence is TGCGCCAGCAGCTTTGGATTCGCGAACTACGAGCAGTACTTC. The full variable domain, completed using reference TRBV5-1 and TRBJ2-7, is KAGVTQTPRYLIKTRGQQVTLSCSPISGHRSVSWYQQTPGQGLQFLFEYFSETQRNKGNFPGRFSGRQFSNSRSEMNVSTLELGDSALYLCASSFGFANYEQYFGPGTRLTVT.

The V gene is TRBV12-3 or TRBV12-4, the J gene TRBJ2-1, with D possibly being TRBD2 (5 bases). This CDR3 has 14 residues. Deletions cut 3 bases from V and 7 bases from J, with 13 bases between. CDR3: CASSFAFPGNEQFF. The CDR3 bases are TGTGCCAGCAGTTTCGCGTTTCCGGGGAATGAGCAGTTCTTC.

The chain employs TRBV28 and TRBJ2-1; no clear D. The CDR3 has 12 amino acids. Between the trimmed V and J ends, which lost 4 bases and 5 bases, there was a span of 6 bases. In germline, CDR1 is MDHEN, CDR2 SYDVKM. The CDR3 nucleotides read TGTGCCAGCAGTTCCTGGGACAATGAGCAGTTCTTC. This codes for CASSSWDNEQFF.

V gene TRBV7-2 combines with J gene TRBJ2-5; D ambiguous. The CDR3 consists of 14 residues. The germline gives CDR1 SGHTA, CDR2 FQGNSA. V gave up 5 bases and J gave up 5 bases, with 15 bases separating them. Here the CDR3 DNA reads TGTGCCAGCAGCACGAGCCGGGTCACGGAGACCCAGTACTTC. It yields the protein CASSTSRVTETQYF.

V and J are TRBV11-1 and TRBJ1-4; D remains ambiguous. V was shortened by 5 bases and J by 8 bases, with 21 bases between the two germline ends. CDR3 length: 16 amino acids. CDR1 SGHAT and CDR2 FQDESV come from the germline V gene (reference sequence). CDR3 nucleotide sequence: TGTGCCAGCAGCCCGCGTGAGGATCCCCGTTGGGAAAAACTGTTTTTT. It codes for CASSPREDPRWEKLFF.

J is TRBJ2-5 and V is TRBV7-6; D may be TRBD1 or TRBD2 (5 bases each). V dropped 5 bases and J dropped 0 bases, with 13 bases sitting between them. Looked up from germline, CDR1 is SGHVS and CDR2 is FNYEAQ. The CDR3 is 15 amino acids. The CDR3 nucleotides are TGTGCCAGCAGCCGAGGGGCCGTTAACCAAGAGACCCAGTACTTC. As protein: CASSRGAVNQETQYF. Drawing the rest from reference TRBV7-6 and TRBJ2-5, the complete variable domain is GAGVSQSPRYKVTKRGQDVALRCDPISGHVSLYWYRQALGQGPEFLTYFNYEAQQDKSGLPNDRFSAERPEGSISTLTIQRTEQRDSAMYRCASSRGAVNQETQYFGPGTRLLVL.

The chain has TRBV19 and TRBJ1-5; possible D gene TRBD1, 5 bases. CDR3 size: 13 residues. The germline V gene encodes CDR1 LNHDA and CDR2 SQIVND (reference sequence). Trimming shortened V by 1 base and J by 5 bases, and 6 bases separated the two germline ends. In DNA form, the CDR3 reads TGTGCCAGTAGTATAGGCAGGGATCAGCCCCAGCATTTT. Its protein is CASSIGRDQPQHF.

This sequence joins TRBV4-1 and TRBJ1-4; D gene unclear. The length of the CDR3 is 15 residues. Trimming took 1 base from V and 1 from J, leaving 7 bases between them. CDR1 is MGHRA and CDR2 is YSYEKL in the germline V gene. The CDR3 loop reads CASSQVGVTNEKLFF. CDR3 in DNA: TGCGCCAGCAGCCAAGTCGGTGTAACTAATGAAAAACTGTTTTTT.

The CDR3 coding sequence is TGCGCCAGCAAGGGACAGTTAAATGAAAAACTGTTTTTT. Amino acid sequence: CASKGQLNEKLFF. J is TRBJ1-4 and V is TRBV5-1, with 7 bases lining up with TRBD1. The J segment lost 5 bases and the V segment lost 6 bases, leaving 4 bases of the junction unmatched. Germline CDR1 reads SGHRS; CDR2 reads YFSETQ. This CDR3 has 13 amino acids.

This sequence joins TRBV29-1 and TRBJ2-5, with a weak D call TRBD2 (5 bases). CDR3 length equals 13 residues. Trimming pared 7 bases from V and 2 bases from J, leaving 14 bases between. The germline CDR1 and CDR2 sequences are SQVTM and ANQGSEA. The CDR3 loop reads CSAASGIQETQYF. The CDR3, as DNA: TGCAGCGCTGCTTCCGGGATTCAAGAGACCCAGTACTTC.

The genes are TRBV11-2 and TRBJ2-3; 11 bases map to TRBD2. The ends lost 5 bases at V and 1 base at J; junction bases unmatched: 5. The CDR3 length is 16 residues. The V gene's germline CDR1 is SGHAT and CDR2 FQNNGV. Here the CDR3 reads CASSQTSGAGTDTQYF. CDR3 nucleotides: TGTGCCAGCAGCCAGACTAGCGGGGCCGGCACAGATACGCAGTATTTT.

The chain links TRBV6-2 or TRBV6-3 to TRBJ2-1; 12 bases align to TRBD2. Germline assignment: CDR1 MNHEY and CDR2 SVGEGT. This CDR3 comprises 13 residues. Unmatched junction bases numbered 6, after V lost 8 bases and J lost 10 bases. As DNA, the CDR3 is TGTGCCAGCCACGGACTAGCGGGGTGGGAGCAGTTCTTC. This translates into CASHGLAGWEQFF.

The chain carries TRBV5-1 and TRBJ2-5; no clear D gene. Germline V gene sequence: CDR1 SGHRS, CDR2 YFSETQ. This CDR3 comprises 13 residues. Trimming left V 2 bases short and J 5 bases short, with 10 bases between. CDR3 nucleotide sequence: TGCGCCAGCAGCTTCGAGGTGACGGAGACCCAGTACTTC. Its protein is CASSFEVTETQYF.

The rearrangement uses TRBV12-3 or TRBV12-4 and TRBJ1-2, with TRBD1 identical over 8 bases. The CDR3 has 14 residues. V lost 6 bases, J lost 2 bases, and 5 bases stayed unmatched. Here the CDR3 reads CASRRTGLNYGYTF. CDR3 sequence (DNA): TGTGCCAGCAGACGGACAGGGCTGAACTATGGCTACACCTTC.

This clonotype showed up just once. The J gene is TRBJ1-3, the V gene TRBV20-1, with unresolved D. The V and J ends lost 6 bases and 4 bases respectively, with 25 bases between them. This CDR3 contains 17 residues. Germline V gives CDR1 DFQATT, CDR2 SNEGSKA (reference sequence). The CDR3 spells CSASSVAGTLGGNTIYF. CDR3 DNA: TGCAGTGCCAGTTCTGTTGCAGGCACGTTGGGGGGAAACACCATATATTTT.

This clonotype was observed a handful of times. The CDR3 coding sequence is TGTGCCAGCAGTTTTCGACAGGGAGGGACCGGGGAGCTGTTTTTT. Protein product: CASSFRQGGTGELFF. V and J are TRBV12-3 or TRBV12-4 and TRBJ2-2, with D possibly being TRBD1 or TRBD2 (7 bases each). V was shortened by 3 bases and J by 5 bases, with 13 bases between the two germline ends. This CDR3 is 15 amino acids long.

This clonotype was counted once. The chain links TRBV19 to TRBJ2-7, with TRBD1 matching 7 bases. Per the germline V gene, CDR1 is LNHDA and CDR2 is SQIVND (reference sequence). The length of the CDR3 is 14 residues. With V trimmed by 6 bases and J by 4 bases, 9 bases remained unmatched. The CDR3 DNA sequence: TGTGCCAGTAGGATGGGACAGACTTCATACGAGCAGTACTTC. Amino acids: CASRMGQTSYEQYF.

The gene calls are TRBV18 and TRBJ2-7; 8 bases line up with TRBD1. The CDR3 is 14 amino acids. The germline gives CDR1 KGHSH, CDR2 LQKENI. V shed 6 bases, J shed 5 bases, and the junction held 9 bases outside the gene matches. CDR3 amino acids: CASSNAGTGHEQYF. DNA of the CDR3: TGTGCCAGCTCCAACGCAGGGACAGGCCACGAGCAGTACTTC. The complete variable domain, with remaining parts taken from reference TRBV18 and TRBJ2-7, reads NAGVMQNPRHLVRRRGQEARLRCSPMKGHSHVYWYRQLPEEGLKFMVYLQKENIIDESGMPKERFSAEFPKEGPSILRIQQVVRGDSAAYFCASSNAGTGHEQYFGPGTRLTVT.

CDR3 coding DNA: TGTGCCAGCGTTGACGGGGGGGCCGGAGATACGCAGTATTTT. It translates to CASVDGGAGDTQYF. The V gene is TRBV6-5, the J gene TRBJ2-3, with 8 bases matching TRBD2. The CDR3 length is 14 residues. Trimming cost V 8 bases and J 5 bases; bases outside gene matches: 9. Germline V lookup: CDR1 MNHEY, CDR2 SVGAGI.

The rearrangement links TRBV9 to TRBJ2-7, with D uncertain. CDR1 is SGDLS and CDR2 is YYNGEE in the germline V gene. V lost 0 bases and J 3 bases, leaving 13 bases between the germline ends. The CDR3 is 15 residues long. The CDR3 here is CASSVDSRPFYEQYF. The CDR3 bases are TGTGCCAGCAGCGTAGACAGCCGCCCCTTCTACGAGCAGTACTTC.

The V gene is TRBV5-4, the J gene TRBJ2-5; 8 nucleotides agree with TRBD2. V lost 3 bases and J lost 2; bases outside the gene matches: 6. This CDR3 is built from 15 residues. CDR1 and CDR2 from the germline V gene are SGHNT and YYREEE (reference sequence). The CDR3 protein is CASSSVGGGQETQYF. The DNA for the CDR3 is TGTGCCAGCAGCTCGGTCGGGGGGGGGCAAGAGACCCAGTACTTC.

This chain uses TRBV27 with TRBJ1-5; maybe TRBD1 (5 bases). Trimming shortened V by 1 base and J by 0 bases, and 7 bases separated the two germline ends. The CDR3 is 15 amino acids. Germline loops: CDR1 MNHEY, CDR2 SMNVEV (reference sequence). CDR3 loop: CASSLFGGSNQPQHF. The CDR3, as DNA: TGTGCCAGCAGTTTATTCGGGGGTAGCAATCAGCCCCAGCATTTT.

DNA of the CDR3: TGTGCCAGCAGTAGGCCCGAGACCAATCAGCCCCAGCATTTT. Amino acids: CASSRPETNQPQHF. V and J are TRBV28 and TRBJ1-5, with D uncertain. This CDR3 is built from 14 residues. Per germline, CDR1 MDHEN and CDR2 SYDVKM. The V and J ends lost 5 bases and 3 bases respectively, with 11 bases between them.

To note about this clonotype: One end of the junction is discordant with germline, which a read error may explain. The gene calls are TRBV10-3 and TRBJ2-7, with no clear D. Per the germline V gene, CDR1 is ENHRY and CDR2 is SYGVKD. There are 11 residues in the CDR3. The CDR3 nucleotides are TGTGCCATCAGTGAGGACTGGACCCTAAACTTC. It yields the protein CAISEDWTLNF.